This is a list of T cell receptor beta chains from one sample in a study of neoadjuvant anti-PD-1 for oral cavity cancer. Sequencing used immunoSEQ multiplex PCR; TCRdb keeps in-frame clones, though not all of them. The sample contains over 25,000 clones, about 80% of which appear only once. Material: PBMCs, obtained after nivolumab (anti-PD-1) treatment. These receptor sequences come from a person aged 35-79 years with oral cavity squamous cell carcinoma. Both conserved end residues are part of each CDR3. Fields, in order: J gene, clone size, V gene, D gene, CDR3 protein, CDR3 DNA. The D gene is left open where the match is weak. Clone size is stated in some rows and not others, as once, few, many or a class when expanded.

TRBJ2-7 NA TRBV10-3 TRBD1 CAISEWGQGFEQYF TGTGCCATCAGTGAGTGGGGACAGGGTTTCGAGCAGTACTTC
TRBJ1-4 once TRBV5-1 NA CASTPDSHNEKLFF TGCGCCAGCACCCCAGACAGCCATAATGAAAAACTGTTTTTT
TRBJ2-5 NA TRBV4-1 TRBD2 CASSQGHGAAGSQETQYF TGCGCCAGCAGCCAAGGACATGGGGCAGCGGGGAGCCAAGAGACCCAGTACTTC
TRBJ2-5 NA TRBV4-3 TRBD1 CASSPGQGGETQYF TGCGCCAGCAGCCCCGGACAGGGCGGGGAGACCCAGTACTTC
TRBJ2-3 NA TRBV7-8 NA CASSLASAWRSTDTQYF TGTGCCAGCAGCTTAGCGTCGGCTTGGCGATCGACAGATACGCAGTATTTT
TRBJ2-7 NA TRBV2 NA CASSEELLAGGGSYEQYF TGTGCCAGCAGTGAAGAACTTTTGGCTGGGGGAGGATCCTACGAGCAGTACTTC
TRBJ1-5 NA TRBV4-3 TRBD1 CASSQDRGSRPQHF TGCGCCAGCAGCCAGGACAGGGGTTCAAGGCCCCAGCATTTT
TRBJ2-3 NA TRBV10-2 TRBD2 CASKDSGGRTDTQYF TGCGCCAGCAAAGATAGCGGGGGGCGCACAGATACGCAGTATTTT
TRBJ1-1 NA TRBV10-1 NA CASKEGGRVAFF TGCGCCAGCAAAGAAGGGGGACGGGTAGCTTTCTTT
TRBJ2-1 once TRBV7-9 NA CASSLVLRTNEQFF TGTGCCAGCAGCTTAGTGCTCCGGACAAATGAGCAGTTCTTC
TRBJ2-7 NA TRBV19 NA CASSIGPGPGDEQYF TGTGCCAGTAGTATAGGGCCCGGCCCCGGGGACGAGCAGTACTTC
TRBJ2-7 NA TRBV7-2 TRBD1 CASSSWTGSHEQYF TGTGCCAGCAGCTCATGGACAGGTAGCCACGAGCAGTACTTC
TRBJ1-2 NA TRBV30 NA CAWSRDRPFGYTF TGTGCCTGGAGTAGGGACCGTCCCTTCGGCTACACCTTC
TRBJ1-2 NA TRBV7-9 TRBD1 CASSSGQRYGYTF TGTGCCAGCAGCTCGGGACAGCGGTATGGCTACACCTTC
TRBJ2-5 NA TRBV19 NA CASSIGAKETQYF TGTGCCAGTAGTATTGGGGCGAAAGAGACCCAGTACTTC
TRBJ1-1 few TRBV28 NA CASSFWGALAGTEAFF TGTGCCAGCAGTTTTTGGGGGGCACTCGCAGGGACTGAAGCTTTCTTT
TRBJ2-5 NA TRBV4-3 TRBD1 CASSPGTGIETQYF TGCGCCAGCAGCCCCGGGACAGGGATTGAGACCCAGTACTTC
TRBJ1-4 NA TRBV4-3 NA CASSQDMGPSGKLFF TGCGCCAGCAGCCAAGATATGGGACCGAGTGGAAAACTGTTTTTT
TRBJ2-7 NA TRBV5-4 NA CASSPGQGGGYSYEQYF TGTGCCAGCAGCCCCGGACAAGGGGGGGGCTACTCCTACGAGCAGTACTTC
TRBJ1-5 NA TRBV18 NA CASSAEARLAQPQHF TGTGCCAGCTCTGCCGAGGCCAGGTTAGCTCAGCCCCAGCATTTT
TRBJ1-2 NA TRBV9 NA CASSVAVDTDHTNYGYTF TGTGCCAGCAGCGTAGCGGTGGACACGGACCACACTAACTATGGCTACACCTTC
TRBJ1-1 few TRBV15 NA CATSRDLGATEAFF TGTGCCACCAGCAGAGATCTCGGGGCCACTGAAGCTTTCTTT